A selection of T cell receptor beta chains follows, all from one sample in a study of CD8+ T cells in alopecia areata. The data were produced by immunoSEQ multiplex PCR, yet TCRdb's version contains in-frame clones alone and is incomplete. Here the sample spans about 220,000 clones, around three fifths being singletons. The material sequenced was CD4+ T cells sorted from blood, taken at week 4, from a patient treated with tofacitinib. These receptors all stem from a human donor with alopecia areata. The CDR3 runs from the conserved cysteine through the conserved F or W. Each record gives: CDR3 length, clone size, D gene, V gene, J gene, CDR3 DNA, CDR3 protein. The D gene is left open where the match is weak. Only some rows state a clone size, as once, few, many or a class for expanded clones.

16	.	.	TRBV15	TRBJ1-5	TGTGCCACCAGCAGAGATCAAGTTAGGCCAATTCAGCCCCAGCATTTT	CATSRDQVRPIQPQHF
12	.	.	TRBV5-6	TRBJ1-4	TGTGCCAGCAGCGCAGGGCACGAAAAACTGTTTTTT	CASSAGHEKLFF
15	.	.	TRBV7-2	TRBJ2-5	TGTGCCAGCAGCTTAGCAGGGGATCCCGGCGAGACCCAGTACTTC	CASSLAGDPGETQYF
15	.	.	TRBV29-1	TRBJ1-2	TGCAGCGCATCACAAGCCTCGATTGATCAGAGCGGCTACACCTTC	CSASQASIDQSGYTF
14	.	.	TRBV7-3	TRBJ2-5	TGTGCCAGCAGCTTAGGGGGGTTCGGAGAGACCCAGTACTTC	CASSLGGFGETQYF
15	.	TRBD1	TRBV29-1	TRBJ1-1	TGCAGCGTTGACAAGACAGGGTCTATGAACACTGAAGCTTTCTTT	CSVDKTGSMNTEAFF
13	.	.	TRBV25-1	TRBJ2-7	TGTGCCAGCAGTGGAGGGACCTCTAACGAGCAGTACTTC	CASSGGTSNEQYF
14	once	TRBD2	TRBV10-3	TRBJ2-7	TGTGCCATCAGTGTGACTAGCGGGGGGCCGCCGCAGTACTTC	CAISVTSGGPPQYF
15	few	TRBD1	TRBV28	TRBJ2-1	TGTGCCAGCATTACCGGGACAGGGGCCCTCAATGAGCAGTTCTTC	CASITGTGALNEQFF
14	.	TRBD1	TRBV10-2	TRBJ2-4	TGCGCCAGCAGGGGGACAGGGGGTAAAAACATTCAGTACTTC	CASRGTGGKNIQYF
13	.	.	TRBV19	TRBJ2-3	TGTGCCAGTAGCAAGCCTCCCGAGGATACGCAGTATTTT	CASSKPPEDTQYF
14	few	.	TRBV29-1	TRBJ1-1	TGCAGCGTTGATCCGGGGGCGCGCTACACTGAAGCTTTCTTT	CSVDPGARYTEAFF
14	few	.	TRBV7-9	TRBJ1-4	TGTGCCAGCAGCTCCGGACAGCCTAATGAAAAACTGTTTTTT	CASSSGQPNEKLFF
13	few	.	TRBV6-1	TRBJ2-3	TGTGCCAGCGGCACTATATTCACAGATACGCAGTATTTT	CASGTIFTDTQYF
14	.	TRBD1	TRBV19	TRBJ2-7	TGTGCCAGTAGTACCGAAACCGGACAGGGAGGGCAGTACTTC	CASSTETGQGGQYF
12	.	.	TRBV7-9	TRBJ2-5	TGTGCCAGCAAACCCCCTGGAGAGACCCAGTACTTC	CASKPPGETQYF
13	.	.	TRBV18	TRBJ1-1	TGTGCCAGCTCACCCACAGTGAACACTGAAGCTTTCTTT	CASSPTVNTEAFF
15	many	TRBD2	TRBV10-3	TRBJ2-3	TGTGCCATCAGAACCGGGGGGGCCGTTGGAGATACGCAGTATTTT	CAIRTGGAVGDTQYF
14	.	TRBD1	TRBV19	TRBJ1-2	TGTGCCAGTAGTAGGGGACAGGGGTCCTCTGGCTACACCTTC	CASSRGQGSSGYTF
13	.	.	TRBV6-5	TRBJ1-4	TGTGCCAGCAGTTACCAATCGAATGAAAAACTGTTTTTT	CASSYQSNEKLFF
15	once	.	TRBV30	TRBJ1-2	TGTGCCTGGAGTGCCCACGGGGCGGTAAACTATGGCTACACCTTC	CAWSAHGAVNYGYTF
13	.	.	TRBV10-2	TRBJ2-3	TGCGCCAGCAGTCCCACCCCCGAAGGCGCGCAGTATTTT	CASSPTPEGAQYF
12	.	.	TRBV29-1	TRBJ1-4	TGCACCATTAGATCTGAGGGGGAAAAACTGTTTTTT	CTIRSEGEKLFF
16	.	.	TRBV11-2	TRBJ2-1	TGTGCCAGCAGCTTAGATTGGACAGAATCCAACAATGAGCAGTTCTTC	CASSLDWTESNNEQFF
15	.	TRBD1	TRBV7-9	TRBJ2-3	TGTGCCAGCAGTCAAGGGGACAGTAGCACAGATACGCAGTATTTT	CASSQGDSSTDTQYF
15	.	.	TRBV30	TRBJ2-1	TGTGCCTGGAGTCGCGACAGTCCTCCCTACAATGAGCAGTTCTTC	CAWSRDSPPYNEQFF
11	.	.	TRBV30	TRBJ1-2	TGTGCCTGGAAGCGGTTCTATGGCTACACCTTC	CAWKRFYGYTF
16	.	.	TRBV5-4	TRBJ2-6	TGTGCCAGCAGCTTGGGAGTGGGGGCTGGGGCCAACGTCCTGACTTTC	CASSLGVGAGANVLTF
15	.	.	TRBV27	TRBJ1-2	TGTGCCAGCAGTTTATCCCAAACAGGGAACTATGGCTACACCTTC	CASSLSQTGNYGYTF
16	.	TRBD2	TRBV27	TRBJ2-1	TGTGCCAGCAGTCCAGGGCTAGCGGGGGGGCGTCATGAGCAGTTCTTC	CASSPGLAGGRHEQFF
16	.	TRBD1	TRBV30	TRBJ1-6	TGTGCCTGGAGTGACGCCCCCGGGACAGGGAGACCACCCCTCCACTTT	CAWSDAPGTGRPPLHF
17	.	.	TRBV15	TRBJ2-5	TGTGCCACCAGCAGAGATCAGCCAGGCCCAACGGGGGAGACCCAGTACTTC	CATSRDQPGPTGETQYF
15	.	TRBD1	TRBV7-2	TRBJ1-4	TGTGCCAGCAGCCCTACAGGGGTCGGGAATGAAAAACTGTTTTTT	CASSPTGVGNEKLFF
15	many	TRBD1	TRBV12-5	TRBJ1-4	TGTGCTAGTGGCCAGGGGGTGGCAACTAATGAAAAACTGTTTTTT	CASGQGVATNEKLFF
13	.	.	TRBV2	TRBJ1-2	TGTGCCAGCAGTCGATCTGTCAACTATGGCTACACCTTC	CASSRSVNYGYTF
14	.	.	TRBV6-1	TRBJ2-5	TGTGCCAGCAGCGGTTGGGGGAGTAAAGAGACCCAGTACTTC	CASSGWGSKETQYF
13	.	.	TRBV18	TRBJ2-7	TGTGCCAGCTCACCGAGGGGATCCTACGAGCAGTACTTC	CASSPRGSYEQYF
13	.	TRBD2	TRBV30	TRBJ2-1	TGTGCCTGGTCCGGGACTAGCATCAGTGAGCAGTTCTTC	CAWSGTSISEQFF
16	.	TRBD2	TRBV7-2	TRBJ2-1	TGTGCCAGCAGCTTAGATAGGGGTAGCGGGGGCGATGAGCAGTTCTTC	CASSLDRGSGGDEQFF
16	.	.	TRBV5-6	TRBJ2-1	TGTGCCAGCAGCTTGGGGGGGCAGGAGGCCTACAATGAGCAGTTCTTC	CASSLGGQEAYNEQFF
13	.	.	TRBV10-1	TRBJ1-2	TGCGCCAGCAGTCCCCAGCAGAACTATGGCTACACCTTC	CASSPQQNYGYTF
16	.	.	TRBV19	TRBJ1-1	TGTGCCAGTAATCCCCTAAGGGGCGGATTGAACACTGAAGCTTTCTTT	CASNPLRGGLNTEAFF
13	.	.	TRBV5-1	TRBJ2-7	TGCGCCAGCAGCCCCGGACAGAGCTACGAGCAGTACTTC	CASSPGQSYEQYF
13	.	.	TRBV28	TRBJ1-2	TGTGCCAGCAGTTTAGAGAGGGATCAGGGCTACACCTTC	CASSLERDQGYTF
16	.	TRBD1	TRBV5-4	TRBJ2-2	TGTGCCAGCAGCTCGGGACAAGACAGGGGCACCGGGGAGCTGTTTTTT	CASSSGQDRGTGELFF
13	.	.	TRBV29-1	TRBJ1-1	TGCAGCGTTACCTCGGGCTTGAACACTGAAGCTTTCTTT	CSVTSGLNTEAFF
15	few	TRBD1	TRBV19	TRBJ1-5	TGTGCCAGTAGTAACCAACAGGGGGTGACTCAGCCCCAGCATTTT	CASSNQQGVTQPQHF
16	.	TRBD2	TRBV4-1	TRBJ2-1	TGCGCCAGCAGCCAATCCACGCGGGGGGCGTACAATGAGCAGTTCTTC	CASSQSTRGAYNEQFF
13	.	.	TRBV30	TRBJ1-5	TGTGCCTGGGGCGGAGATAGCAATCAGCCCCAGCATTTT	CAWGGDSNQPQHF
14	.	.	TRBV5-1	TRBJ2-6	TGCGCCAGCAGCTTGGGACTTGGGGCCAACGTCCTGACTTTC	CASSLGLGANVLTF
12	.	.	TRBV29-1	TRBJ2-1	TGCAGCGTTGAAGAACAGCAGCCGGGGCAGTTCTTC	CSVEEQQPGQFF
14	.	TRBD2	TRBV29-1	TRBJ2-1	TGCAGCGTTGTGGTCGGGGGGTTCTACAATGAGCAGTTCTTC	CSVVVGGFYNEQFF